Presented here are 10 T cell receptor beta chains from one specimen sequenced in a study of cytomegalovirus exposure and HLA in healthy donors. 60 Vbeta and 13 Jbeta primers were used in PCR. Sequencing was performed with immunoSEQ multiplex PCR; in TCRdb, only in-frame clones are kept and a portion is missing. The sample shows roughly 100,000 clones, about 71% of them seen only once. What was sequenced was PBMCs. The receptors were gathered from a woman aged 50 to 65 in good health and CMV-seronegative.

This sequence joins TRBV27 and TRBJ2-1; D is perhaps TRBD1 (6 bases). V was cut by 6 bases and J by 0 bases, with 12 bases left in between. Germline loops: CDR1 MNHEY, CDR2 SMNVEV (reference sequence). This CDR3 spans 15 amino acids. The CDR3 here is CASSQGQHSYNEQFF. The CDR3 DNA is TGTGCCAGCAGCCAGGGGCAGCACTCCTACAATGAGCAGTTCTTC.

The V call is TRBV18, the J call TRBJ1-4; TRBD1 matches 8 bases. V shed 6 bases, J shed 6 bases, and the junction held 3 bases outside the gene matches. Germline CDR1 and CDR2: KGHSH and LQKENI. This CDR3 region has 13 residues. The CDR3 region is CASSQGAHEKLFF. CDR3 nucleotides: TGTGCCAGCTCCCAGGGGGCTCATGAAAAACTGTTTTTT. Based on the CDR3 plus reference TRBV18 and TRBJ1-4, the full variable domain is NAGVMQNPRHLVRRRGQEARLRCSPMKGHSHVYWYRQLPEEGLKFMVYLQKENIIDESGMPKERFSAEFPKEGPSILRIQQVVRGDSAAYFCASSQGAHEKLFFGSGTQLSVL.

The chain carries TRBV19 and TRBJ1-3, with D hard to call. The CDR3 extends over 17 amino acids. Germline CDR1 and CDR2: LNHDA and SQIVND (reference sequence). V gave up 3 bases and J gave up 4 bases, with 19 bases separating them. The CDR3 bases are TGTGCCAGTAGTATCGCAGGTACGGTCCTGCCGGGAAACACCATATATTTT. Translated, it gives CASSIAGTVLPGNTIYF.

J is TRBJ2-7 and V is TRBV7-2; no reliable D call. Germline CDR1 reads SGHTA; CDR2 reads FQGNSA. The ends were cut back, 5 bases at V and 6 bases at J, with 17 bases in the middle. CDR3 length: 14 residues. The CDR3 loop reads CASSPLPRVGEQYF. CDR3 nucleotide sequence: TGTGCCAGCAGCCCCCTACCCCGGGTGGGCGAGCAGTACTTC.

The chain employs TRBV4-1 and TRBJ1-1, with 8 nucleotides matching TRBD1. Per germline, CDR1 MGHRA and CDR2 YSYEKL. With 3 bases clipped from V and 1 base from J, the junction kept 4 bases outside the gene matches. This CDR3 is built from 15 residues. The CDR3 coding sequence is TGCGCCAGCAGCCAGAGGGACAGGTGGAACACTGAAGCTTTCTTT. Its protein is CASSQRDRWNTEAFF.

V gene TRBV10-2 combines with J gene TRBJ1-5, with D tentatively TRBD1 (6 bases). Germline values: CDR1 WSHSY, CDR2 SAAADI. The CDR3 runs 20 residues. Trimming removed 2 bases at V and 7 bases at J, with 30 bases between. CDR3 in DNA: TGCGCCAGCAGTGAGCCTAAGACTGGGGGGGCGTGGAGGCCGGGACAGCCCCAGCATTTT. Encoded protein: CASSEPKTGGAWRPGQPQHF.

The rearrangement links TRBV5-1 to TRBJ1-3; unclear D gene. Per germline, CDR1 SGHRS and CDR2 YFSETQ. With 1 base removed from V and 3 bases from J, the gap between germline ends came to 11 bases. The CDR3 is made up of 15 amino acids. The CDR3 reads CASSLKEEGGNTIYF. CDR3 in DNA: TGCGCCAGCAGCTTGAAAGAGGAGGGTGGAAACACCATATATTTT.

This clone was seen once. This CDR3 reads CASSPGRGQGLNTEAFF. The CDR3, as DNA: TGTGCCAGCAGCCCCGGTCGGGGACAGGGATTGAACACTGAAGCTTTCTTT. The chain recombines TRBV7-9 with TRBJ1-1; 9 positions match TRBD1. Germline CDR1 is SEHNR and CDR2 is FQNEAQ (reference sequence). V was pared by 5 bases and J by 0 bases, with 10 bases of the junction left unmatched. This CDR3 has 17 residues.

This clone was detected only once. One end of the junction varies from germline; a read error may be responsible. The chain employs TRBV5-1 and TRBJ2-5; TRBD2 matches at 7 bases. Germline values: CDR1 SGHRS, CDR2 YFSETQ. The CDR3 is 15 residues long. CDR3 DNA sequence: TGCGCCAGCAGCTTGGATCTGGAAGCCCGGGACTATTTGCACTTC. Translating gives CASSLDLEARDYLHF.

This chain connects TRBV7-3 to TRBJ2-7, with TRBD1 matching over 7 bases. CDR1 is SGHTA and CDR2 is FQGTGA in the germline V gene. The V gene end was trimmed by 6 bases and the J gene end by 0 bases; junction bases not matched to a gene: 8. This CDR3 has 15 amino acids. As DNA, the CDR3 is TGTGCCAGCAGTCCCTCGGGACAGAGCTCCTACGAGCAGTACTTC. Amino acid sequence: CASSPSGQSSYEQYF.